This is a list of T cell receptor beta chains from one sample in a study of blood T cells in healthy people across ages. A single record per CDR3 protein comes from TCRdb applying MiXCR to the 5' RACE reads. The sample has roughly 1.5 million distinct CDR3 sequences, approximately 42% seen once. The material sequenced was blood. Receptors were obtained from a young woman in good health. CDR3s leave out the opening cysteine and the closing phenylalanine or tryptophan. Each record gives: CDR3 length, V gene, CDR3 protein.

>15|TRBV4-3
ASSQRNLQGAREKLF
>12|TRBV20-1
SARVLAGVYEQY
>14|TRBV13
ASRSLGTGSYNEQF
>12|TRBV12-3/TRBV12-4
ASRRQGPLLGYT
>13|TRBV7-2
ASRLRQDYNSPLH
>13|TRBV20-1
SARGGGGIWTEAF
>12|TRBV2
ASSEWRLTDTQY
>12|TRBV11-2
ASSAALSPDTQY
>14|TRBV4-3
ASSQDWLSRGQPQH
>15|TRBV7-9
ASSLRGLASPTDTQY
>15|TRBV5-1
ASSLATTSPSTDTQY
>12|TRBV10-3
AISEQGAHNGQF
>12|TRBV4-2
ASSQGSGSYGYT
>14|TRBV4-3
ASSQSLRGGQETQY
>14|TRBV12-3/TRBV12-4
ASSLRRDVGNQPQH
>11|TRBV7-8
ASSSDGGYEQY
>15|TRBV20-1
SAHGTSGRLHTDTQY
>9|TRBV5-5
ASSAFREAF
>14|TRBV4-2
ASSQDGLAGDDEQF
>13|TRBV7-9
ASSLRLVVYNEQF
>14|TRBV12-3/TRBV12-4
ASSWSGDPLTGELF
>16|TRBV25-1
ASSEPQPTGEGNNEQF
>11|TRBV27
ASGRGVNYGYT
>11|TRBV10-3
AIRAELNTEAF
>11|TRBV20-1
SARDLGNYGYT
>13|TRBV6-6
ASSYEVVAKNIQY
>14|TRBV28
ASSSTPGRMNTEAF
>13|TRBV20-1
SAPLDRSGTYGYT
>13|TRBV9
ASTPRAGGNTEAF
>14|TRBV20-1
SASGQGAISTDTQY
>11|TRBV9
ASSVRGSYGCT
>15|TRBV4-3
ASSQVMVAGTYNEQF
>12|TRBV4-2
ASSQALQGRPQH
>11|TRBV20-1
SARDQLAGEQY
>11|TRBV9
ASSVGANNEQF
>13|TRBV9
ASSAQGDSSYGYT
>12|TRBV12-3/TRBV12-4
ASSQRGSYNEQY
>10|TRBV20-1
SARKGHYGYT
>12|TRBV29-1
SGSSGGASYEQY
>13|TRBV4-1
ASSRAPREQETQY
>10|TRBV7-9
ASGTGSGKLF
>15|TRBV20-1
SASPSVPGLARDEQF
>10|TRBV29-1
SVVTGSYGYT
>13|TRBV15
ATSRVEGLRRGYT
>12|TRBV5-1
ASALWVSYNELY
>13|TRBV6-2/TRBV6-3
ASIPGTGKYNEQF
>13|TRBV5-1
ASSEEGSFNEKLF
>11|TRBV4-1
ASSQGVTETQY
>14|TRBV20-1
SARGEEAQFNQPQH
>11|TRBV20-1
SATPGTSYGYT
>13|TRBV9
ASSADRASYNEQY
>12|TRBV27
ASSSSSVVDEQF
>13|TRBV20-1
SAERAVTGGNEQY
>13|TRBV13
ASSLGRVPISPQH
>12|TRBV12-3/TRBV12-4
ASSSGQTGETQY
>9|TRBV2
ANLVGVTQF
>13|TRBV20-1
SAPLLAESTDTQY
>11|TRBV24-1
ATSDRSVQPQH
>9|TRBV30
AWSAGGPQH
>14|TRBV13
ASTLRLAGGIYEQY